This T cell receptor beta chain came from a study of shared clonotypes between healthy human individuals. Trimming removed 5 bases from V and 8 bases from J; junction bases left unmatched: 5. The CDR3 spans 13 residues. CDR1 and CDR2 (germline): LNHNV, YYDKDF (reference sequence). Libraries were prepared by immunoSEQ multiplex PCR; TCRdb keeps only in-frame clonotypes and omits some of them. The top ten hold 0.9% to 1.5% of the sample, which has 1.5 million to 2.5 million clones, around 96% seen once. Selected positively for CCR7 and CD45RO-negative, naive CD8 cells excluded terminally differentiated effector memory CD45RA+ cells.

The specimen sequenced was naive CD8+ T cells sorted from blood. The rearrangement links TRBV15 to TRBJ2-4; 8 bases match TRBD1. The TCR sequence derives from a man between 18 and 29 years old in good health. The CDR3 DNA reads TGTGCCACCAGCGCCGAGGACAGGGACATTCAGTACTTC. Translated, it gives CATSAEDRDIQYF.